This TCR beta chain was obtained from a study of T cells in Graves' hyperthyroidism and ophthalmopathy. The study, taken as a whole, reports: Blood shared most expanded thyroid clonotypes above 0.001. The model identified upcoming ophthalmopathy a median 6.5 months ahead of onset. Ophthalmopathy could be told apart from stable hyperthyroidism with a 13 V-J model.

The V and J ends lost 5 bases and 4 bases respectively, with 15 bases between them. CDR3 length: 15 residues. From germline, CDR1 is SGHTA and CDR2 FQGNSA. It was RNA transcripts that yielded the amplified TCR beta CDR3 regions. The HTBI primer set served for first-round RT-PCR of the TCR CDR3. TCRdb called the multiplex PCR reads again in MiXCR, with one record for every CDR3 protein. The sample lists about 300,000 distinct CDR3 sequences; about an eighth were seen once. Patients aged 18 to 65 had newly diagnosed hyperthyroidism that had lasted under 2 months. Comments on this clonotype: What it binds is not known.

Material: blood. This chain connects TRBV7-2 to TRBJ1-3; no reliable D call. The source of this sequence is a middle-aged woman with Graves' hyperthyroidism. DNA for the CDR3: TGTGCCAGCAGCCCCCGGTTCGGGTACGGAAACACCATATATTTT. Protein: CASSPRFGYGNTIYF.